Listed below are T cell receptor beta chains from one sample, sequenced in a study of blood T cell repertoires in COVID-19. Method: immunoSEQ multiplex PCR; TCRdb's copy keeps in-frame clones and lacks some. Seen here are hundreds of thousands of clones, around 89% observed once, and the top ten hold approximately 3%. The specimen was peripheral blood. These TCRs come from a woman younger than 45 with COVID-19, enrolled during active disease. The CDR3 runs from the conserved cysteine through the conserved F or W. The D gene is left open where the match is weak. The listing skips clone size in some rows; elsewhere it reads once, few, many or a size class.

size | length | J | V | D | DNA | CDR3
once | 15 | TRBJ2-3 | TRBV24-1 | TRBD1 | TGTGCCACCAGTGATTGGGGGACAGGAGGAGATACGCAGTATTTT | CATSDWGTGGDTQYF
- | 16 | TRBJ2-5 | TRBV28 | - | TGTGCCAGCAGTTCACCGAGTGGTGGACTGCCAATAACAGCGTACTTC | CASSSPSGGLPITAYF
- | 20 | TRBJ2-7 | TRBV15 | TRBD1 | TGTGCCACCAGCAGAAAAACGGGACAGGCTCCCTTAAACTACTCCTACGAGCAGTACTTC | CATSRKTGQAPLNYSYEQYF
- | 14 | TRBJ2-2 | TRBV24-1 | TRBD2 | TGTGCCACAAAAGCGGGAGGTAACACCGGGGAGCTGTTTTTT | CATKAGGNTGELFF
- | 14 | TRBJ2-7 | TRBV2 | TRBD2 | TGTGCCAGCAGTGCGGCTAGCGGGGGTGACGAGCAGTACTTC | CASSAASGGDEQYF
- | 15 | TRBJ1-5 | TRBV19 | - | TGTGCCAGTAGTATTAATTTACAGGGTAGTCAGCCCCAGCATTTT | CASSINLQGSQPQHF
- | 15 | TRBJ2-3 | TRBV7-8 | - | TGTGCCAGCAGCTCGACCGGGACTCGGGTAGATACGCAGTATTTT | CASSSTGTRVDTQYF
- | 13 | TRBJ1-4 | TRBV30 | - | TGTGCCTGGAGTGAGGGGACATATGAAAAACTGTTTTTT | CAWSEGTYEKLFF
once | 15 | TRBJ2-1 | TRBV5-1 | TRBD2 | TGCGCCAGCAGCTTGGGTAGTAGCGGGTACAATGAGCAGTTCTTC | CASSLGSSGYNEQFF
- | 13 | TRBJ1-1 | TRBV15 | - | TGTGCCACCAGCAGAGAGGTGGGAGCTGAAGCTTTCTTT | CATSREVGAEAFF
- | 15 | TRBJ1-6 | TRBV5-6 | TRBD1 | TGTGCCAGCAGCTTGAGGACAGGCTCTGGATCACCCCTCCACTTT | CASSLRTGSGSPLHF
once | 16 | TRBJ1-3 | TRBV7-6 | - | TGTGCCAGCAGCCCAAGACTACAGAACTCTGGAAACACCATATATTTT | CASSPRLQNSGNTIYF
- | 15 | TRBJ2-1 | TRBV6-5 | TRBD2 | TGTGCCAGCAGTTACTCGGCTAGCGGGGGTGACGAGCAGTTCTTC | CASSYSASGGDEQFF
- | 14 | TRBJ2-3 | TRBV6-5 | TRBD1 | TGTGCCAGCAGTAACAGGGGTGGCGCAGATACGCAGTATTTT | CASSNRGGADTQYF
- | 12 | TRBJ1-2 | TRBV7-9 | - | TGTGCCAGCTCCGTGGGGGGTCTAGGCTACACCTTC | CASSVGGLGYTF
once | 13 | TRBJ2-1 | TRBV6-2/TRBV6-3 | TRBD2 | TGTGCCAGCAGTTGGGGACTAGGCTACGAGCAGTTCTTC | CASSWGLGYEQFF
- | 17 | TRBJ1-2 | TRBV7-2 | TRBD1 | TGTGCCAGCAGCTTAGTATCAACACTGACAGGGGGCTATGGCTACACCTTC | CASSLVSTLTGGYGYTF
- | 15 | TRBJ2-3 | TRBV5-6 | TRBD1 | TGTGCCAGCAGCTCGGACAGGGGTATAACAGATACGCAGTATTTT | CASSSDRGITDTQYF
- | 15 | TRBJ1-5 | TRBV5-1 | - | TGCGCCAGCAGCTTGGCCGGAGGCAGCAATCAGCCCCAGCATTTT | CASSLAGGSNQPQHF
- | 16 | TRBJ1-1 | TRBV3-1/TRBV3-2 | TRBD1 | TGTGCCAGCAGCCAAGATCCGACCACGGAACAGGGGTGGGCTTTCTTT | CASSQDPTTEQGWAFF
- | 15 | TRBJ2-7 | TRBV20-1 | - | TGCAGTGCTAGTCGGTCGTCGGGGGAGTCTGTCGAGCAGTACTTC | CSASRSSGESVEQYF
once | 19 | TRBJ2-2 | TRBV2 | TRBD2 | TGTGCCAGCCGAGTGGGCCCACCGGGACTAGCGGGAGATGCCGGGGAGCTGTTTTTT | CASRVGPPGLAGDAGELFF
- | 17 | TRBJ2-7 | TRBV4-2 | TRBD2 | TGTGCCAGCAGCCAAGATGGGGTAGCGGGGGACTCCCACGAGCAGTACTTC | CASSQDGVAGDSHEQYF
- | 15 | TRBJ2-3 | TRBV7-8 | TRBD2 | TGTGCCAGCAGCTTCCTGACTAGCTCTGGAGATACGCAGTATTTT | CASSFLTSSGDTQYF
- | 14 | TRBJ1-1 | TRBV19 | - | TGTGCCAGTAGTATATGGCGGATGAACACTGAAGCTTTCTTT | CASSIWRMNTEAFF
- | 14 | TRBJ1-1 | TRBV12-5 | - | TGTGCTAGTGCCGCGGGACTTGCTAACACTGAAGCTTTCTTT | CASAAGLANTEAFF
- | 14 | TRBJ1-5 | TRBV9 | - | TGTGCCAGCAGCGTCGGACAGAGTGATCAGCCCCAGCATTTT | CASSVGQSDQPQHF
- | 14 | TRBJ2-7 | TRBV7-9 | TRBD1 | TGTGCCAGCAGCTTACAAGGGGGCTACTACGAGCAGTACTTC | CASSLQGGYYEQYF
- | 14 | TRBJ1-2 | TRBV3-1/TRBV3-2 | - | TGTGCCAGCAGCCATTTCGGGTCGGAATATGGCTACACCTTC | CASSHFGSEYGYTF
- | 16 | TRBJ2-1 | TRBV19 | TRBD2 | TGTGCCAGTAGTCTACGGACTAGCGGGAATCGGGGTGAGCAGTTCTTC | CASSLRTSGNRGEQFF
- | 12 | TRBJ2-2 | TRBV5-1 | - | TGCGCCAGCAGCAAGACTGTTGGGGAGCTGTTTTTT | CASSKTVGELFF
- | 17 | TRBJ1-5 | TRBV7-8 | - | TGTGCCAGCAGCTCGCCGGGAGCAAATAGGCGCAATCAGCCCCAGCATTTT | CASSSPGANRRNQPQHF
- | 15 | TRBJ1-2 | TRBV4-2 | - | TGTGCCAGCAGCCAAGGGCAGGGGACCGCCGGCGGCTACACCTTC | CASSQGQGTAGGYTF
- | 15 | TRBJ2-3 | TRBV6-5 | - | TGTGCCAGCAGTTACGGGGCGAGAGGCACAGATACGCAGTATTTT | CASSYGARGTDTQYF
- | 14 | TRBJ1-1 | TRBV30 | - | TGTGCCTGGAATTTCCCGGTGCCGAACACTGAAGCTTTCTTT | CAWNFPVPNTEAFF
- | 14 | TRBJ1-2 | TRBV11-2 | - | TGTGCCAGCAGCTTAGAACAGGGCAACTATGGCTACACCTTC | CASSLEQGNYGYTF
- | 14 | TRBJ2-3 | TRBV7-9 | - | TGTGCCAGCCAACAGGAGCCTAGCACAGATACGCAGTATTTT | CASQQEPSTDTQYF
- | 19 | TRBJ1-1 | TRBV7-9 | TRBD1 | TGTGCCAGCAGCTCACCCCGACAGGGACGAGTGTGGCCGGGAACTGAAGCTTTCTTT | CASSSPRQGRVWPGTEAFF
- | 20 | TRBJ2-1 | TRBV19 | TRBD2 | TGTGCCAGTAGTCTGAACAGGAGAGATATGGGACTAGCGCGACACAATGAGCAGTTCTTC | CASSLNRRDMGLARHNEQFF
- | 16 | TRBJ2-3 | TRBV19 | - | TGTGCCAGTAGTATAGTGGCAGGGACACGCACAGATACGCAGTATTTT | CASSIVAGTRTDTQYF
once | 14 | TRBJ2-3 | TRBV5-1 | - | TGCGCCAGCAGCTTCGACAGGACCACAGATACGCAGTATTTT | CASSFDRTTDTQYF
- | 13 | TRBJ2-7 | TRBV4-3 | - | TGCGCCAGCAGCCAAGTCAGGTCCTACGAGCAGTACTTC | CASSQVRSYEQYF